The 8 T cell receptor beta chains below come from one sample, sequenced in a study of T cell responses to AZD1222 COVID-19 vaccine. Assay: immunoSEQ multiplex PCR; the TCRdb copy retains only in-frame clones and omits some. The sample shows 180,000 or so clones, over 90% of them seen only once. The sequences come from peripheral blood, collected 28 days after the second AZD1222 dose. The receptors were gathered from an adult who received the AZD1222 COVID-19 vaccine.

This clone was seen a few times. The chain combines TRBV3-1 (or the pseudogene TRBV3-2) with TRBJ2-1, with unresolved D. Trimming took 0 bases from V and 2 from J, leaving 8 bases between them. The CDR3 consists of 15 residues. From germline, CDR1 is LGHDT and CDR2 YNNKEL (reference sequence). CDR3 in amino acids: CASSQDTVPYNEQFF. CDR3 coding DNA: TGTGCCAGCAGCCAAGACACAGTTCCCTACAATGAGCAGTTCTTC.

The CDR3 DNA follows: TGTGCCAGCAGCTCAGGTGGACACTTAGCTAACTATGGCTACACCTTC. Its protein product is CASSSGGHLANYGYTF. The chain uses TRBV7-9 and TRBJ1-2; weak D call: TRBD1 (5 bases). V was clipped by 4 bases and J by 0 bases, with 15 bases between them. Germline V CDR1 and CDR2: SEHNR, FQNEAQ (reference sequence). CDR3 length: 16 residues.

The rearrangement joins TRBV5-6 to TRBJ2-3; TRBD1 or TRBD2 may be the D gene (5 bases each). V shed 3 bases and J shed 3 bases, with 8 bases lying between them. This CDR3 has 13 amino acids. The germline V gene encodes CDR1 SGHDT and CDR2 YYEEEE. CDR3 sequence reads: CASSWDGTDTQYF. The CDR3, as DNA: TGTGCCAGCAGCTGGGACGGTACAGATACGCAGTATTTT.

This chain uses TRBV27 with TRBJ2-7; 7 nucleotides line up with TRBD1. Trimming at V came to 6 bases and at J to 1 base, leaving 24 bases not matched to a gene. The V gene's germline CDR1 is MNHEY and CDR2 SMNVEV (reference sequence). This CDR3 comprises 20 residues. CDR3 protein: CASSLMTPGLQGLGSYEQYF. The CDR3 DNA sequence: TGTGCCAGCAGCCTTATGACCCCCGGCCTACAGGGGTTAGGGTCCTACGAGCAGTACTTC.

The gene calls are TRBV10-3 and TRBJ1-4, with 7 bases aligning to TRBD1. Per germline, CDR1 ENHRY and CDR2 SYGVKD. With V trimmed by 11 bases and J by 8 bases, 5 bases remained unmatched. CDR3 length: 11 amino acids. The CDR3 region is CAPQGEEKLFF. CDR3 bases: TGTGCCCCCCAGGGGGAAGAAAAACTGTTTTTT.

The table lists this clone with a count of one. V and J are TRBV5-6 and TRBJ2-5, with 9 bases fitting TRBD2. Per the germline V gene, CDR1 is SGHDT and CDR2 is YYEEEE. CDR3 size: 13 residues. Trimming at V came to 8 bases and at J to 6 bases, leaving 8 bases not matched to a gene. Here the CDR3 reads CARRGAGGQTQYF. CDR3 DNA sequence: TGTGCCAGGCGGGGGGCGGGGGGGCAGACCCAGTACTTC.

The V and J genes are TRBV14 and TRBJ1-1, with a possible D match to TRBD1 (6 bases). Per the germline V gene, CDR1 is SGHDN and CDR2 is FVKESK. V lost 0 bases and J 0 bases, leaving 11 bases between the germline ends. The CDR3 has 16 residues. CDR3 DNA sequence: TGTGCCAGCAGCCAAGATCTGGGGGCCATGAACACTGAAGCTTTCTTT. Translated: CASSQDLGAMNTEAFF.

This clone was seen just once. V gene TRBV19 combines with J gene TRBJ1-3, with 9 bases identical to TRBD1. The V gene's germline CDR1 is LNHDA and CDR2 SQIVND (reference sequence). This CDR3 comprises 14 residues. V was pared by 6 bases and J by 2 bases, with 2 bases of the junction left unmatched. CDR3 in DNA: TGTGCCAGTAGGGGGACAGGGACTGGAAACACCATATATTTT. Amino acids: CASRGTGTGNTIYF.